These 31 T cell receptor beta chains share one sample of origin, sequenced in a study of cytomegalovirus exposure and HLA in healthy donors. This PCR relied on a set of 60 Vbeta primers and 13 Jbeta primers. Sequenced by immunoSEQ multiplex PCR; TCRdb stores in-frame clones only, minus some. Counted here are 100,000 to 150,000 clones, 80% occurring once; the ten biggest clones make up approximately 5%. Sequencing was carried out using PBMCs. All receptors come from a man aged 25 to 40 in good health and CMV-seronegative.

This chain uses TRBV28 with TRBJ1-2, with TRBD1 as a possible D gene (5 bases). The CDR3 covers 13 residues. CDR1 and CDR2 (germline): MDHEN, SYDVKM. Trimming stripped 6 bases from V and 8 bases from J, with 16 bases between. The CDR3, as DNA: TGTGCCAGCAGCTTAACAGGAGCGAGCGGCTACACCTTC. This sequence encodes CASSLTGASGYTF.

This clone showed up just once. The V gene is TRBV5-4, the J gene TRBJ2-3; TRBD2 aligns across 8 bases. Unmatched junction bases numbered 6, after V lost 1 base and J lost 2 bases. This CDR3 region has 16 residues. The V gene's germline CDR1 is SGHNT and CDR2 YYREEE (reference sequence). CDR3 sequence reads: CASSLRRGGNTDTQYF. The CDR3 nucleotides read TGTGCCAGCAGCTTGCGCCGGGGGGGGAACACAGATACGCAGTATTTT.

The rearrangement links TRBV28 to TRBJ2-7, with 9 positions matching TRBD1. After removal of 5 bases from V and 6 bases from J, the junction contained 11 bases not matched to a gene. The CDR3 totals 15 residues. Germline CDR1 MDHEN, CDR2 SYDVKM. CDR3 DNA sequence: TGTGCCAGCAGTCCCCCCGCGGACAGGGGCCTCGAGCAGTACTTC. Translation: CASSPPADRGLEQYF. The whole variable domain, filled in from reference TRBV28 and TRBJ2-7, reads DVKVTQSSRYLVKRTGEKVFLECVQDMDHENMFWYRQDPGLGLRLIYFSYDVKMKEKGDIPEGYSVSREKKERFSLILESASTNQTSMYLCASSPPADRGLEQYFGPGTRLTVT.

The chain joins TRBV6-6 to TRBJ1-2, with TRBD1 matching 7 bases. Trimming removed 7 bases from V and 3 bases from J; junction bases left unmatched: 5. The CDR3 consists of 13 residues. Germline CDR1 is MNHNY and CDR2 is SVGAGI (reference sequence). The CDR3 sequence is CASTRQGDYGYTF. The CDR3 DNA reads TGTGCCAGCACCCGACAGGGTGACTATGGCTACACCTTC.

This clone was found a few times. The chain combines TRBV2 with TRBJ1-2; TRBD1 matches 10 bases. This CDR3 has 13 amino acids. V lost 6 bases, J lost 6 bases, and 4 bases stayed unmatched. Germline V CDR1 and CDR2: SNHLY, FYNNEI. DNA for the CDR3: TGTGCCAGCAGGGACAGGGGGACTGATGGCTACACCTTC. It is translated as CASRDRGTDGYTF.

As DNA, the CDR3 is TGTGCCAGCAGCTTAGCCGGGCTGGGTAGGGAGGGCCTGGCAGATACGCAGTATTTT. Its translation: CASSLAGLGREGLADTQYF. The chain couples TRBV7-2 to TRBJ2-3, with 7 bases that match TRBD2. This CDR3 contains 19 residues. The V segment lost 0 bases and the J segment 4 bases; nucleotides outside the gene matches: 16. CDR1 SGHTA and CDR2 FQGNSA come from the germline V gene.

This rearrangement joins TRBV7-3 to TRBJ2-3, with a tentative D call TRBD2 (7 bases). Trimming removed 2 bases at V and 3 bases at J, with 15 bases between. There are 16 residues in the CDR3. CDR1 is SGHTA and CDR2 is FQGTGA in the germline V gene. CDR3 in amino acids: CASSLGGGSGTDTQYF. CDR3 bases: TGTGCCAGCAGCTTAGGGGGCGGGAGCGGTACAGATACGCAGTATTTT.

The chain uses TRBV6-1 and TRBJ1-2, with TRBD1 matching over 12 bases. The CDR3 is made up of 16 amino acids. The trim removed 4 bases at V and 8 bases at J, leaving 11 bases unmatched. Germline V gene sequence: CDR1 MNHNS, CDR2 SASEGT. The CDR3 is CASSGAGTGGAQGYTF. CDR3 DNA: TGTGCCAGCAGTGGCGCCGGGACAGGGGGCGCCCAGGGCTACACCTTC.

The genes are TRBV27 and TRBJ2-5, with TRBD1 as a possible D gene (7 bases). The CDR3 consists of 13 residues. The germline V gene encodes CDR1 MNHEY and CDR2 SMNVEV (reference sequence). V lost 10 bases and J 5 bases, leaving 17 bases between the germline ends. The CDR3 bases are TGTGCCACCCGGCAGGGGGGAGGCGAGACCCAGTACTTC. Amino acid sequence: CATRQGGGETQYF.

The chain is built from TRBV6-5 and TRBJ1-5; maybe TRBD1 (6 bases). V dropped 6 bases and J dropped 5 bases, with 14 bases sitting between them. CDR1 is MNHEY and CDR2 is SVGAGI in the germline V gene. CDR3 length equals 14 residues. The CDR3: CASSRTGLDQPQHF. CDR3 nucleotides: TGTGCCAGCAGCCGAACAGGGTTGGATCAGCCCCAGCATTTT.

This chain links TRBV7-2 with TRBJ1-1, with 7 bases that match TRBD1. The germline CDR1 and CDR2 sequences are SGHTA and FQGNSA. V trimming: 0 bases; J trimming: 4 bases; junction bases outside the gene matches: 5. CDR3 length: 15 amino acids. CDR3 loop: CASSLAHYRGTEAFF. As DNA, the CDR3 is TGTGCCAGCAGCTTAGCACACTACAGGGGCACTGAAGCTTTCTTT.

J is TRBJ1-6 and V is TRBV6-5; TRBD1 matches at 8 bases. Unmatched junction bases numbered 1, after V lost 4 bases and J lost 5 bases. This CDR3 has 14 amino acids. Per germline, CDR1 MNHEY and CDR2 SVGAGI. This chain's CDR3 is CASSSGQDNSPLHF. CDR3 nucleotides: TGTGCCAGCAGTTCGGGACAGGATAATTCACCCCTCCACTTT.

The chain is built from TRBV19 and TRBJ1-2, with TRBD1 matching over 9 bases. V lost 8 bases and J lost 7; bases outside the gene matches: 8. The germline gives CDR1 LNHDA, CDR2 SQIVND (reference sequence). The CDR3 contains 13 residues. CDR3 DNA sequence: TGTGCCAGTTGGGACAGGGCAGCCTTTGGCTACACCTTC. Translation: CASWDRAAFGYTF.

The gene calls are TRBV27 and TRBJ2-3, with 14 bases aligning to TRBD2. Germline V gene lookup returns CDR1 MNHEY and CDR2 SMNVEV (reference sequence). The CDR3 covers 17 residues. The junction had 6 bases not matched to a gene; V was cut back by 2 bases and J by 5 bases. Here the CDR3 reads CASSLHGTSGRGDTQYF. For the CDR3, the DNA is TGTGCCAGCAGTTTACACGGGACTAGCGGGAGAGGAGATACGCAGTATTTT.

The rearrangement joins TRBV7-9 to TRBJ2-7, with TRBD1 matching 11 bases. The CDR3 spans 16 residues. Unmatched junction bases numbered 7, after V lost 5 bases and J lost 1 base. Per germline, CDR1 SEHNR and CDR2 FQNEAQ (reference sequence). CDR3: CASSRWGTGGSYEQYF. The CDR3 nucleotides are TGTGCCAGCAGCCGGTGGGGGACAGGGGGGTCCTACGAGCAGTACTTC.

The chain's CDR3 is CASSLDTGMTTDTQYF. CDR3 coding DNA: TGCGCCAGCAGCTTGGACACAGGGATGACCACAGATACGCAGTATTTT. This sequence joins TRBV5-1 and TRBJ2-3; TRBD1 is a possible D gene (6 bases). The CDR3 extends over 16 amino acids. CDR1 is SGHRS, CDR2 YFSETQ, per germline. V was cut by 0 bases and J by 2 bases, with 13 bases left in between.

The CDR3 DNA follows: TGTGCCAGCAGCCCAACAGGGTACCAAGAGACCCAGTACTTC. The encoded protein is CASSPTGYQETQYF. This chain joins TRBV7-2 and TRBJ2-5; maybe TRBD1 (6 bases). Between the trimmed V and J ends, which lost 5 bases and 0 bases, there was a span of 10 bases. The germline gives CDR1 SGHTA, CDR2 FQGNSA. This CDR3 comprises 14 residues.

The gene calls are TRBV5-8 and TRBJ2-7, with TRBD2 matching over 13 bases. Germline CDR1 is SGHTS and CDR2 is YDEGEE. The CDR3 is made up of 15 amino acids. V shed 4 bases and J 7 bases; nucleotides not matched to a gene: 8. CDR3 sequence reads: CASSMGLAGSEEQYF. CDR3 DNA: TGTGCCAGCAGCATGGGACTAGCGGGGTCCGAGGAGCAGTACTTC. Variable domain in full (rest from reference TRBV5-8 and TRBJ2-7): EAGVTQSPTHLIKTRGQQATLRCSPISGHTSVYWYQQALGLGLQFLLWYDEGEERNRGNFPPRFSGRQFPNYSSELNVNALELEDSALYLCASSMGLAGSEEQYFGPGTRLTVT.

This clone was recorded a few times. This chain links TRBV21-1 with TRBJ2-7; TRBD1, the D gene given by the table, was not confirmed from the DNA. TRBV21-1 is recorded as a pseudogene. This CDR3 has 15 amino acids. The CDR3 DNA reads as TGTGCCAGCAAAGGGGGTGGACAGGGTCCCTACGAGCAGTACTTC. It encodes CASKGGGQGPYEQYF.

The chain carries TRBV4-1 and TRBJ2-7; unclear D gene. In germline, CDR1 is MGHRA, CDR2 YSYEKL. The V end lost 0 bases, the J end lost 3 bases, and 3 bases lay between the germline ends. This CDR3 has 12 amino acids. This CDR3 is CASSQDSYEQYF. The CDR3 DNA is TGCGCCAGCAGCCAAGATAGCTACGAGCAGTACTTC.

The chain has TRBV4-3 and TRBJ2-7, with 8 positions matching TRBD2. Germline loops: CDR1 LGHNA, CDR2 YSLEER. The J segment lost 3 bases and the V segment lost 0 bases, leaving 1 base of the junction unmatched. There are 14 residues in the CDR3. CDR3 nucleotide sequence: TGCGCCAGCAGCCAAGATCGGGGGGGCTACGAGCAGTACTTC. Residues: CASSQDRGGYEQYF.

This chain connects TRBV9 to TRBJ1-1; maybe TRBD1 (5 bases). V was pared by 4 bases and J by 7 bases, with 14 bases between. This CDR3 contains 13 residues. Germline-derived CDR1 and CDR2 are SGDLS and YYNGEE. This CDR3 reads CASSKMTDNEAFF. CDR3 in DNA: TGTGCCAGCAGCAAAATGACGGACAATGAAGCTTTCTTT.

This chain joins TRBV15 and TRBJ1-4; 10 bases map to TRBD1. CDR3 length equals 17 residues. CDR1 is LNHNV and CDR2 is YYDKDF in the germline V gene (reference sequence). Trimming removed 1 base from V and 7 bases from J; junction bases left unmatched: 9. In nucleotides, the CDR3 is TGTGCCACCAGCAGAGCCCACTTCTGGGACAGGGGTGAAAAACTGTTTTTT. Its translation is CATSRAHFWDRGEKLFF.

CDR3 residues: CASSHPTGFREAFF. CDR3 in DNA: TGTGCCAGCTCACACCCAACAGGCTTCCGTGAAGCTTTCTTT. V usage is TRBV18 and J usage is TRBJ1-1; possibly TRBD1 for D (5 bases). In germline, CDR1 is KGHSH, CDR2 LQKENI. The V end was cut by 4 bases, the J end by 7 bases, with 16 bases between. CDR3 length: 14 residues. Based on the CDR3 plus reference TRBV18 and TRBJ1-1, the full variable domain is NAGVMQNPRHLVRRRGQEARLRCSPMKGHSHVYWYRQLPEEGLKFMVYLQKENIIDESGMPKERFSAEFPKEGPSILRIQQVVRGDSAAYFCASSHPTGFREAFFGQGTRLTVV.

This clone came up a few times. The CDR3 nucleotides read TGTGCCAGTAAGGCGGGAACCTCTGGAAACACCATATATTTT. Amino acid sequence: CASKAGTSGNTIYF. This rearrangement joins TRBV19 to TRBJ1-3; D is undetermined. This CDR3 is built from 14 residues. Per germline, CDR1 LNHDA and CDR2 SQIVND (reference sequence). The V and J ends lost 7 bases and 0 bases respectively, with 10 bases between them.

This clone was seen a handful of times. This chain connects TRBV2 to TRBJ1-5; D remains unclear. Per germline, CDR1 SNHLY and CDR2 FYNNEI. V was pared by 4 bases and J by 3 bases, with 13 bases between. The CDR3 is 15 residues long. CDR3 sequence reads: CASSVVSGYNQPQHF. The CDR3 DNA follows: TGTGCCAGCAGTGTGGTTTCGGGGTACAATCAGCCCCAGCATTTT. The full variable domain, in which reference TRBV2 and TRBJ1-5 provide the parts outside the CDR3, is EPEVTQTPSHQVTQMGQEVILRCVPISNHLYFYWYRQILGQKVEFLVSFYNNEISEKSEIFDDQFSVERPDGSNFTLKIRSTKLEDSAMYFCASSVVSGYNQPQHFGDGTRLSIL.

A few counts support this clone. This chain uses TRBV4-1 with TRBJ1-1; D possibly corresponds to TRBD1 (6 bases). Germline values: CDR1 MGHRA, CDR2 YSYEKL. Trimming took 1 base from V and 0 from J, leaving 12 bases between them. This CDR3 has 16 residues. The CDR3 DNA follows: TGCGCCAGCAGCCAAGGTGACAGGCTCATGAACACTGAAGCTTTCTTT. Translation: CASSQGDRLMNTEAFF.

The chain combines TRBV4-3 with TRBJ1-2; tentatively, D is TRBD1 (5 bases). V gave up 0 bases and J gave up 4 bases, with 9 bases separating them. Germline assignment: CDR1 LGHNA and CDR2 YSLEER. CDR3 size: 14 residues. CDR3 DNA: TGCGCCAGCAGCCAAGACAGGGAAAGCTATGGCTACACCTTC. Translating it yields CASSQDRESYGYTF.

This clone was counted a few times. V usage is TRBV4-2 and J usage is TRBJ2-1, with 7 bases fitting TRBD2. Germline loops: CDR1 LGHNA, CDR2 YNFKEQ. V was pared by 0 bases and J by 0 bases, with 5 bases of the junction left unmatched. The CDR3 is made up of 17 amino acids. Written as DNA, the CDR3 is TGTGCCAGCAGCCAAGATCTCACGGGAGGCTCCTACAATGAGCAGTTCTTC. Translated, it gives CASSQDLTGGSYNEQFF.

The V gene is TRBV4-2, the J gene TRBJ1-2; TRBD1 agrees at 10 bases. The CDR3 sequence is 16 residues long. V trimming: 1 base; J trimming: 2 bases; junction bases outside the gene matches: 4. Germline V gene sequence: CDR1 LGHNA, CDR2 YNFKEQ. CDR3 in DNA: TGTGCCAGCAGCCAAGCAGAGACAGGGGGCAACTATGGCTACACCTTC. Protein sequence: CASSQAETGGNYGYTF.

The chain has TRBV20-1 and TRBJ2-7, with D possibly matching TRBD2 (6 bases). CDR3 length: 11 amino acids. With 6 bases removed from V and 3 bases from J, the gap between germline ends came to 9 bases. Germline lookup yields CDR1 DFQATT and CDR2 SNEGSKA (reference sequence). As DNA, the CDR3 is TGCAGTGCCAGGAGGGTCTACGAGCAGTACTTC. Translating it yields CSARRVYEQYF.